This T cell receptor (beta chain) was observed in a study of blood T cell repertoires in COVID-19. At the level of the study: Samples of COVID-19 (acute and convalescent) were obtained from the United States, Italy and Spain. T cells, B-cell-depleted T cells, or PBMCs supplied cDNA or gDNA.

Method: immunoSEQ multiplex PCR; TCRdb's copy keeps in-frame clones and lacks some. The table lists some 150,000 clones, approximately 85% of them singletons, with 1% to 1.2% in the top ten. This CDR3 has 13 residues. The germline CDR1 and CDR2 sequences are MGHDK and SYGVNS. V was clipped by 5 bases and J by 0 bases, with 7 bases between them. This clonotype was obtained from a man aged 40-49 years with acute or convalescent COVID-19. The chain links TRBV25-1 to TRBJ1-1; no firm D call. Sequencing was carried out using peripheral blood. The CDR3 spells CASSLEMNTEAFF. DNA of the CDR3: TGTGCCAGCAGTTTAGAGATGAACACTGAAGCTTTCTTT.